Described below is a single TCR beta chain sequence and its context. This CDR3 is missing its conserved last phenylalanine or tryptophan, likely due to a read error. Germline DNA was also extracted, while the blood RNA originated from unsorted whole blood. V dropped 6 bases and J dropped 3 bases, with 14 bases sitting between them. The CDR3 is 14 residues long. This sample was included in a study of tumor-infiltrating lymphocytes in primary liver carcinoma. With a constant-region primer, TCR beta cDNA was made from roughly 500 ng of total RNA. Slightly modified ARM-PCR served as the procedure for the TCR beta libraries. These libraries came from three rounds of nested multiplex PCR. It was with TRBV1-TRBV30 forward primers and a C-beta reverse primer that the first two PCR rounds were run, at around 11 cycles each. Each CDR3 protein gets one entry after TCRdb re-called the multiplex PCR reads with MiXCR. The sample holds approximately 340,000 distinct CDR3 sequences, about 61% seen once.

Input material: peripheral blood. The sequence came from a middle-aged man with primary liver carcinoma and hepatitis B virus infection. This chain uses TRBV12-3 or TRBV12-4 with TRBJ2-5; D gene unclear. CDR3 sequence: CASREAVIKETQYL. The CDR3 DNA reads TGTGCCAGCAGAGAGGCAGTGATAAAAGAGACCCAGTACCTC.